Listed here are 8 T cell receptor beta chains from one sample, sequenced in a study of CD8+CD57+ T cells in acquired aplastic anemia. It was patients with CD8+CD57+ cell expansion by flow cytometry who were chosen for sequencing. Genomic DNA templated the TCR beta VDJ and CDR3 profiling. TCRdb called the reads again in MiXCR, with one record for every CDR3 protein. The top ten hold roughly 12% of the sample, which has some 140,000 distinct CDR3 sequences, 40% to 65% seen once. The sample comprised sorted CD4+, CD8+, or CD8+CD57+ T cells (not recorded which) from PBMCs. Receptors were obtained from a human donor with aplastic anemia.

This chain joins TRBV7-9 and TRBJ2-5, with a tentative D call TRBD1 (6 bases). V shed 5 bases and J shed 0 bases, with 10 bases lying between them. The CDR3 runs to 14 residues. CDR1 and CDR2 from the germline V gene are SEHNR and FQNEAQ (reference sequence). The CDR3 loop is CASSPGEYQETQYF. CDR3 coding DNA: TGTGCCAGCAGCCCAGGGGAGTACCAAGAGACCCAGTACTTC.

The rearrangement links TRBV10-3 to TRBJ2-5, with a possible D match to TRBD2 (5 bases). CDR3 size: 14 residues. Between the trimmed V and J ends, which lost 6 bases and 6 bases, there was a span of 17 bases. Germline lookup yields CDR1 ENHRY and CDR2 SYGVKD. The CDR3 here is CAIRDAGEVKTQYF. The DNA for the CDR3 is TGTGCCATCAGGGACGCGGGCGAGGTGAAGACCCAGTACTTC.

The rearrangement uses TRBV29-1 and TRBJ2-7, with a weak D call TRBD1 (6 bases). Trimming took 7 bases from V and 4 from J, leaving 17 bases between them. Germline-derived CDR1 and CDR2 are SQVTM and ANQGSEA. The CDR3 totals 13 residues. The CDR3 reads CSAETGQRYEQYF. CDR3 coding DNA: TGCAGCGCCGAGACAGGACAGAGATACGAGCAGTACTTC.

At least ten counts were recorded for this clonotype. The gene calls are TRBV5-4 and TRBJ2-7, with 8 bases that match TRBD1. V was pared by 6 bases and J by 0 bases, with 5 bases of the junction left unmatched. The CDR3 totals 14 residues. Germline CDR1 SGHNT, CDR2 YYREEE (reference sequence). CDR3 DNA: TGTGCCAGCACCCCCGGGACAGGCTCCTACGAGCAGTACTTC. This translates into CASTPGTGSYEQYF.

This clonotype was picked up many times. The rearrangement joins TRBV20-1 to TRBJ1-4; 7 bases align to TRBD1. Germline trimming cut 1 base from V and 0 bases from J; bases unmatched to any gene: 5. The length of the CDR3 is 16 residues. Germline V gene sequence: CDR1 DFQATT, CDR2 SNEGSKA (reference sequence). For the CDR3, the DNA is TGCAGTGCTAGAGTGGAGGGGGCAACAACTAATGAAAAACTGTTTTTT. Translated, it gives CSARVEGATTNEKLFF.

This chain joins TRBV7-2 and TRBJ2-5; possibly TRBD1 for D (5 bases). The CDR3 contains 14 residues. Germline CDR1 reads SGHTA; CDR2 reads FQGNSA. V lost 2 bases, J lost 4 bases, and 11 bases lay in between. The CDR3 here is CASSLSRGRETQYF. CDR3 bases: TGTGCCAGCAGCTTAAGTAGGGGTCGAGAGACCCAGTACTTC. Together with reference TRBV7-2 and TRBJ2-5, the CDR3 gives the full variable domain: GAGVSQSPSNKVTEKGKDVELRCDPISGHTALYWYRQSLGQGLEFLIYFQGNSAPDKSGLPSDRFSAERTGGSVSTLTIQRTQQEDSAVYLCASSLSRGRETQYFGPGTRLLVL.

This clonotype was recorded at least ten times. The chain carries TRBV19 and TRBJ2-2; no clear D gene. Trimming took 3 bases from V and 4 from J, leaving 15 bases between them. Germline V gene data show CDR1 as LNHDA and CDR2 as SQIVND (reference sequence). CDR3 length equals 16 residues. The CDR3 is CASSMGRIRSTGELFF. CDR3 DNA: TGTGCCAGTAGTATGGGCAGGATCAGGAGCACCGGGGAGCTGTTTTTT.

This chain links TRBV12-3 or TRBV12-4 with TRBJ2-6; D is possibly TRBD1 (6 bases). The CDR3 consists of 11 residues. Trimming took 7 bases from V and 13 from J, leaving 11 bases between them. CDR3 sequence (DNA): TGTGCCAGCACCGCCGACAGGGTCCTGACTTTC. This codes for CASTADRVLTF.